The TCR beta chain described here comes from a study of T cell responses to AZD1222 COVID-19 vaccine. Study observations and caveats: Clonal diversity was possibly underestimated, and white British individuals and females predominated among donors.

Second doses at about 4 or about 12 weeks were pooled. Clones were sequenced by immunoSEQ multiplex PCR, and TCRdb holds only the in-frame ones, with some missing. The data show 100,000 to 150,000 clones, 84% seen once. CDR3 length equals 18 residues. Germline loops: CDR1 MDHEN, CDR2 SYDVKM. After removal of 6 bases from V and 1 base from J, the junction contained 13 bases not matched to a gene. As to this clone: Its antigen is currently unknown.

The sequence was obtained from an adult who received the AZD1222 COVID-19 vaccine. This chain joins TRBV28 and TRBJ1-1, with 11 bases that match TRBD1. Material: peripheral blood, obtained 28 days after the second AZD1222 dose. The CDR3 sequence: CASSTQPGTGGENTEAFF. As DNA, the CDR3 is TGTGCCAGCAGCACCCAACCCGGGACAGGGGGGGAGAACACTGAAGCTTTCTTT.